This TCR beta chain was found in a study of post-analysis software for immune sequencing data. Across the study: Relapsing-remitting, secondary progressive and progressive-relapsing forms made up the multiple sclerosis disease courses.

Losses at the gene ends were 4 bases for V and 4 bases for J; bases not matched to a gene: 10. CDR3 length: 16 residues. Whole-study results and caveats: Analysis by F measure revealed that same-batch samples clustered strongly together. Multiple sclerosis patients showed significantly lower normalized Chao1 diversity than controls did. Several TRBV segments were more frequent in patients than controls; TRBV5-6, TRBV5-1 and TRBV20-1 belonged to this group.

Every TCR beta cDNA library bore unique molecular identifiers. Starting from around 0.96 to 9.9 million T cells, the study yielded 460,000 or so cDNA molecules. TCRdb reprocessed the PCR reads with MiXCR, giving one entry per CDR3 protein. The sample has 650,000 to 900,000 distinct CDR3 sequences, 46% seen once. In this sample, this clonotype turned up a few times. Its antigen remains unidentified. The origin of this receptor is a girl aged 10 to 17 with multiple sclerosis. V usage is TRBV12-3 or TRBV12-4 and J usage is TRBJ2-7; 10 positions match TRBD1. The sequenced sample consisted of blood. CDR3: CASSSLGQGVRYEQYF. The CDR3, as DNA: TGTGCCAGCAGTTCCCTCGGACAGGGGGTAAGGTACGAGCAGTACTTC.